This is a list of T cell receptor beta chains from one sample in a study of Ad26.COV2.S vaccination and SARS-CoV-2 variants. Clones were read by immunoSEQ multiplex PCR, and TCRdb kept only the in-frame ones, dropping some. The top ten hold about 3.8% of the sample, which has approximately 400,000 clones, around 92% seen once. The sequencing used peripheral blood, collected after recovery from COVID-19. Every receptor here comes from a human donor who had recovered from COVID-19. Each CDR3 is given without its conserved first and last residue.

TRBJ1-6 TRBV9 ASTGQINSPLH
TRBJ2-3 TRBV5-1 ASSLGGQGTDTQY
TRBJ2-1 TRBV11-2 ASSLGGQGANEQF
TRBJ1-4 TRBV5-6 ASSLAATNEKLF
TRBJ1-2 TRBV7-8 ASSPGGRTPGYGYT
TRBJ2-7 TRBV19 ASSRDRAYEQY
TRBJ2-7 TRBV11-3 ASSAGGGYEQY
TRBJ2-3 TRBV5-1 ASSWPSTSTDTQY
TRBJ2-2 TRBV3-1/TRBV3-2 ASSFTGQGEAGELF
TRBJ1-5 TRBV7-2 ASSLANLGGGQPQH
TRBJ1-1 TRBV6-6 ASSYGGEIDTEAF
TRBJ2-5 TRBV4-3 ASSQDLDGQGETQY
TRBJ1-1 TRBV11-3 ASSPRGLNTEAF
TRBJ1-4 TRBV5-8 ASSLDHRGQKLF
TRBJ2-3 TRBV6-2/TRBV6-3 ASSYSTGAHPLYTQY
TRBJ1-2 TRBV29-1 SAGQSNYGYT
TRBJ2-7 TRBV19 ASSRTSGGYEQY
TRBJ2-5 TRBV7-9 ASSLMTRDPRTQY
TRBJ2-3 TRBV5-1 ASSRDRVLGDTQY
TRBJ1-1 TRBV6-5 ASDVGGYIYTEAF
TRBJ1-1 TRBV7-3 ASSLGPSNTEAF
TRBJ2-1 TRBV6-5 ASSRGGGNEQF
TRBJ2-5 TRBV5-1 ASTSQETQY
TRBJ1-1 TRBV6-5 ASSTMNTEAF
TRBJ1-1 TRBV29-1 SGDSPNTEAF
TRBJ1-5 TRBV5-1 ASSSEPGNQPQH
TRBJ1-5 TRBV10-3 AISEGGQLNNQPQH
TRBJ2-7 TRBV2 ANQGQGNYEQY
TRBJ1-1 TRBV4-3 ASSPYETGGEENTEAF
TRBJ2-7 TRBV4-1 ASSQDQGEVQGSYEQY
TRBJ2-7 TRBV19 ASSIRLAGAVQY
TRBJ1-5 TRBV2 ASRTAVNQPQH
TRBJ1-1 TRBV5-4 ASSLGGNTEAF
TRBJ2-7 TRBV11-3 ASSLNKLREQY
TRBJ1-5 TRBV19 ASSLGQLSNQPQH
TRBJ1-5 TRBV19 ASSPDGAFNQPQH
TRBJ1-2 TRBV6-5 ASSYQGTGANYGYT
TRBJ2-7 TRBV5-4 ASSLAPGIYEQY
TRBJ2-7 TRBV12-3/TRBV12-4 ASSFGQGWQY
TRBJ2-5 TRBV3-1/TRBV3-2 ASSQVQETQY
TRBJ1-1 TRBV10-1 ASSDDGTSNTEAF